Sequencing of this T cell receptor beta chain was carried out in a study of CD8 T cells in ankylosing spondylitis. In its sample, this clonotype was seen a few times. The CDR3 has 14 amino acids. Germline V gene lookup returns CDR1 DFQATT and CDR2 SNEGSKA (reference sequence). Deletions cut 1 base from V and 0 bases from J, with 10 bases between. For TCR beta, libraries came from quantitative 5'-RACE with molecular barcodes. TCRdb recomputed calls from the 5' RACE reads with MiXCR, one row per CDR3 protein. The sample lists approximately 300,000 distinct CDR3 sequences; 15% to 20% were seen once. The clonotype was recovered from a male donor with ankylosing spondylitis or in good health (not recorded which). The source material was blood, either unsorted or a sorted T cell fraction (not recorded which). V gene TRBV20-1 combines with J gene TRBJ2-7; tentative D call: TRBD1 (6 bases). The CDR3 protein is CSARVRGSSYEQYV. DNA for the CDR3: TGCAGTGCTAGAGTCAGGGGCAGCTCCTACGAGCAGTACGTC.